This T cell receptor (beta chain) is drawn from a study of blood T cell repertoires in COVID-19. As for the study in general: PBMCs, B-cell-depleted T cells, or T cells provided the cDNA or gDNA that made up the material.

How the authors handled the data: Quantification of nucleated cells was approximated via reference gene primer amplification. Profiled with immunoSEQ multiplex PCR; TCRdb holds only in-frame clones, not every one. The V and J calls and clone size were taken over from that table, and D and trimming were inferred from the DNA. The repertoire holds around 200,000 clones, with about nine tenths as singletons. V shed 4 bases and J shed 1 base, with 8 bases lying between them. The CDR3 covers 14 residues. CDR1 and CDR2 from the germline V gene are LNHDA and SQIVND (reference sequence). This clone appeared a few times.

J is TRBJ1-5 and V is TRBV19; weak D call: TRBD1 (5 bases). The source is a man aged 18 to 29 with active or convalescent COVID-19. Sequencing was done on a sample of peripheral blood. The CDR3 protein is CASSKAGSNQPQHF. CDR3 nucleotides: TGTGCCAGTAGTAAGGCAGGGAGCAATCAGCCCCAGCATTTT.